The clone carrying this T cell receptor beta chain was seen a handful of times. What it recognizes is unknown. The junction shows a germline mismatch at one end, possibly a read error. The CDR3 has 12 residues. Germline V lookup: CDR1 SGHTA, CDR2 FQGTGA. These data belong to a study of blood T cells in healthy people across ages. Regarding the study as a whole: Donor CMV status, an unknown factor, possibly confounded changes in expanded clonotypes.

A second PCR of 7 to 11 cycles used a sample-barcoded 5' primer and a J-beta primer mix. Each cDNA molecule, via a template-switch adaptor with 12 random nucleotides, was tagged. TCRdb analysed the 5' RACE reads with MiXCR anew, one entry per CDR3 protein. Among 600,000 to 900,000 distinct CDR3 sequences listed, roughly 25% were seen once. The same data also contributed to another study, on T cells of mothers and their children. That report adds: Addition of sample barcodes and 2-4 random nucleotides occurred through the M1S primer of the second PCR. Some 2.8 million TCR beta reads per child versus over 8 million per mother.

The receptor was isolated from a boy younger than 18 in good health. The sequencing sample was made of blood. V is TRBV7-3 and J is TRBJ1-1; D gene ambiguous. The CDR3, as DNA: TGTGCCCGCAGCTTAGGAACAGCCGAAGCTTTCTTT. This encodes CARSLGTAEAFF.